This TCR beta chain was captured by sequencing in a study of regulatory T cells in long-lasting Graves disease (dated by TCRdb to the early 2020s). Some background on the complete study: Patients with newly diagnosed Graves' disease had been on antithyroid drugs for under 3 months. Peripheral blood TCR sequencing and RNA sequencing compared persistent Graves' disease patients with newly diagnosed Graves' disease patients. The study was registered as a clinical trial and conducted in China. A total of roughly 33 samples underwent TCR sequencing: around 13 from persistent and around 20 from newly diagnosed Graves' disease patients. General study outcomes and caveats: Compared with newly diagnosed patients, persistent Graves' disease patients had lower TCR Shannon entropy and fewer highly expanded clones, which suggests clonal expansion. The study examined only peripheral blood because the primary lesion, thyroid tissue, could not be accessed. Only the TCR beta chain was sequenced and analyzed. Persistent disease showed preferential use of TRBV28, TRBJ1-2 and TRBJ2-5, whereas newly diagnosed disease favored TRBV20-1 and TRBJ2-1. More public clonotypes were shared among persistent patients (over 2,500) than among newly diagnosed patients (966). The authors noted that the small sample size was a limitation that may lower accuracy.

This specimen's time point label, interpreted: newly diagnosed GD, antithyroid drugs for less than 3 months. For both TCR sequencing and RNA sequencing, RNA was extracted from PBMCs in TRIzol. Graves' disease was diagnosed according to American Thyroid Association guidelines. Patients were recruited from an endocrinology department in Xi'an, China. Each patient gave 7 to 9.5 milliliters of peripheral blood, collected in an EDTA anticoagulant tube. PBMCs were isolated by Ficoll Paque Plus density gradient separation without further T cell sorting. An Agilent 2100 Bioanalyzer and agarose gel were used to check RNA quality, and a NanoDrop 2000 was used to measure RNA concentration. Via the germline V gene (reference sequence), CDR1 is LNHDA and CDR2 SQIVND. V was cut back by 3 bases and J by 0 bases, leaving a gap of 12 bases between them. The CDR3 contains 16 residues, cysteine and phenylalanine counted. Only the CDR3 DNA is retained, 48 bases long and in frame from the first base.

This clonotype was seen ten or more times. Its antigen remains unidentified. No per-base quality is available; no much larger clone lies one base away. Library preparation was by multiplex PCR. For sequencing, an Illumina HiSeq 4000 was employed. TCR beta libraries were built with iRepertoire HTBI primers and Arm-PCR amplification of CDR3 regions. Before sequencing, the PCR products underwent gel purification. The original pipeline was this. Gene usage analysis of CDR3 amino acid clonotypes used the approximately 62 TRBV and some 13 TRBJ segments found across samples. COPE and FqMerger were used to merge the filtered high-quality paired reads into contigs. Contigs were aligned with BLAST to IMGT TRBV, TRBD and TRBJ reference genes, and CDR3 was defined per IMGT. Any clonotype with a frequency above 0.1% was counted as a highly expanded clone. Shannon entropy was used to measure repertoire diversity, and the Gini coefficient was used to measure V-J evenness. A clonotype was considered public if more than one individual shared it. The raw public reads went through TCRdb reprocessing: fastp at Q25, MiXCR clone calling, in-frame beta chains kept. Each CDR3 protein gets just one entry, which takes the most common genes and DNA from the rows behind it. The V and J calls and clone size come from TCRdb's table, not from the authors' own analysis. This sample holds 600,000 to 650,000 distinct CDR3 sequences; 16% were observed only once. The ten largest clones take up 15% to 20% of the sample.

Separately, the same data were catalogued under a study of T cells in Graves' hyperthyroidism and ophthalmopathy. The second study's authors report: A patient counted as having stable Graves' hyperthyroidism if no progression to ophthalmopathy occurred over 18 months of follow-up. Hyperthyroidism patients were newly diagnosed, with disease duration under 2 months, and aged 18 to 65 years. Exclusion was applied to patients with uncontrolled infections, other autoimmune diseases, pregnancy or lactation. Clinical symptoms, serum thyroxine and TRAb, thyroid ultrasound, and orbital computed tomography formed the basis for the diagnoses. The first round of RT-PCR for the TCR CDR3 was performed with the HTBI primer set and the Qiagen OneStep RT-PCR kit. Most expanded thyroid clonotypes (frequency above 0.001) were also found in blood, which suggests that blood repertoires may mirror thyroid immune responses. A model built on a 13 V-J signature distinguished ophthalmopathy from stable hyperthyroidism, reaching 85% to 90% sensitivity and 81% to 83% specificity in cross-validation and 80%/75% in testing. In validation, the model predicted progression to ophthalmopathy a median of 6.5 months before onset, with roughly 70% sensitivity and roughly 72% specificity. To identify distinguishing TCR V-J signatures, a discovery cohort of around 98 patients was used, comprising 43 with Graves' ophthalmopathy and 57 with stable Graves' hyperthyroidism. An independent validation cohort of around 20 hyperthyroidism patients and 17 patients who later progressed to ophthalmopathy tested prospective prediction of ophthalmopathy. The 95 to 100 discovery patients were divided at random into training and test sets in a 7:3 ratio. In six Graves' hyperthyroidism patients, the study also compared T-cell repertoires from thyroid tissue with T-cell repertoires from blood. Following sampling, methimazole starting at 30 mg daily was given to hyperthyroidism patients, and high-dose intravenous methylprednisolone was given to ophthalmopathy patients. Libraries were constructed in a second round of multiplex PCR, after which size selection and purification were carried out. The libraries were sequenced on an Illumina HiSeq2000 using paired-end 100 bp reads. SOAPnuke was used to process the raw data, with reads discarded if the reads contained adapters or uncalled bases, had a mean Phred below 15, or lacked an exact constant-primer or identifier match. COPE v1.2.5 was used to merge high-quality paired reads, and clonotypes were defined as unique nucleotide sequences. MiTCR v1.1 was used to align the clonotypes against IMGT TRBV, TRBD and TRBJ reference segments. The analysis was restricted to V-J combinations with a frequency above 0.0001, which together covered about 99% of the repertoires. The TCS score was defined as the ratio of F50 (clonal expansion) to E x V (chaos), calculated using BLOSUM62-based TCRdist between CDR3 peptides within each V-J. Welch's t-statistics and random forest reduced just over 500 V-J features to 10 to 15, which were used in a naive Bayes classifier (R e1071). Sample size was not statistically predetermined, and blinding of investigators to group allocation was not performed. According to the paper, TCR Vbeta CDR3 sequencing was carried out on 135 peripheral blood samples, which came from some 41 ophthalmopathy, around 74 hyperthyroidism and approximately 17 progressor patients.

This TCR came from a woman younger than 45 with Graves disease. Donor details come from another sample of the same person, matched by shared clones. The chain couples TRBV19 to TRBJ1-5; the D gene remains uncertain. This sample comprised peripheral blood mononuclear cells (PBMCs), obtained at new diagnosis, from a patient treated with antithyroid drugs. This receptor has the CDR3 CASSIVSSGSNQPQHF. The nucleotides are TGTGCCAGTAGTATTGTATCGTCAGGTAGCAATCAGCCCCAGCATTTT.